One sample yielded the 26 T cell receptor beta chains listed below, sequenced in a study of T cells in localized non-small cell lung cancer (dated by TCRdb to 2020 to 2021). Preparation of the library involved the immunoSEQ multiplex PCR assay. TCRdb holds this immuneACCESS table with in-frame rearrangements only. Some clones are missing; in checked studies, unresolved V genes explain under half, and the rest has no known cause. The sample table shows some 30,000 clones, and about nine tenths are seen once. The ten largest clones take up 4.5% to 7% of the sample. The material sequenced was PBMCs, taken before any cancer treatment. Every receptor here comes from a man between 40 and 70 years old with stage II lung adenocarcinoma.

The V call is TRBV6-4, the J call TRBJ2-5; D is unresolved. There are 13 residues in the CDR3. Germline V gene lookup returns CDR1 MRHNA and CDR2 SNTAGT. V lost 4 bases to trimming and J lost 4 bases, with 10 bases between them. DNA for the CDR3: TGTGCCAGCAGTGGGCAGCTGGGAGAGACCCAGTACTTC. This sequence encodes CASSGQLGETQYF.

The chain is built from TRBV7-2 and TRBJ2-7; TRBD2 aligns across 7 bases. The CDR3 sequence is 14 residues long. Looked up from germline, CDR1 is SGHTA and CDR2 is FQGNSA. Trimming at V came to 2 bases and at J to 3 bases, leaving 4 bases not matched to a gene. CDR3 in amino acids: CASSLIREGYEQYF. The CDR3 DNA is TGTGCCAGCAGCTTAATAAGGGAGGGCTACGAGCAGTACTTC.

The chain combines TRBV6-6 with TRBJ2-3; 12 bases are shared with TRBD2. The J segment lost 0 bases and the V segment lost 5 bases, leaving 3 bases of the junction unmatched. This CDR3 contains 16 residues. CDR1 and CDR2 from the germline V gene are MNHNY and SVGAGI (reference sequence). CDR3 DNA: TGTGCCAGCAGTCCAGGGACTAGCGGGAGCACAGATACGCAGTATTTT. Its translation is CASSPGTSGSTDTQYF.

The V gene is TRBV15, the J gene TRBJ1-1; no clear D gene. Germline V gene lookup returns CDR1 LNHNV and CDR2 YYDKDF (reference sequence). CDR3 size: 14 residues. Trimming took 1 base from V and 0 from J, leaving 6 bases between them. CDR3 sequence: CATSRAGVNTEAFF. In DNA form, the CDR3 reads TGTGCCACCAGCAGAGCGGGCGTGAACACTGAAGCTTTCTTT.

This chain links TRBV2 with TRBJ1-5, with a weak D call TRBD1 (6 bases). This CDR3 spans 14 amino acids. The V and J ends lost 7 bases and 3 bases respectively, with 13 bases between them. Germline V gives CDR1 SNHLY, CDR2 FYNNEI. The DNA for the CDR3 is TGTGCCAGCAAGGCAGGGGCCGACAATCAGCCCCAGCATTTT. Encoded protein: CASKAGADNQPQHF.

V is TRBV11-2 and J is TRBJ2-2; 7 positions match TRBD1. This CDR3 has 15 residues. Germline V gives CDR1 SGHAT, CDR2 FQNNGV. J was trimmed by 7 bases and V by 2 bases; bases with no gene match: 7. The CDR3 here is CASSLFRQGVGELFF. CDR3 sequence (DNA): TGTGCCAGCAGCTTATTTAGGCAGGGGGTCGGGGAGCTGTTTTTT. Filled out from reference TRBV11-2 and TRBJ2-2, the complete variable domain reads EAGVAQSPRYKIIEKRQSVAFWCNPISGHATLYWYQQILGQGPKLLIQFQNNGVVDDSQLPKDRFSAERLKGVDSTLKIQPAKLEDSAVYLCASSLFRQGVGELFFGEGSRLTVL.

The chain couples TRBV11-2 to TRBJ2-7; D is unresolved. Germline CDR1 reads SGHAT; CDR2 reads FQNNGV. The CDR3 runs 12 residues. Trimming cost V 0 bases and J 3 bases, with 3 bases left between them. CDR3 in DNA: TGTGCCAGCAGCTTAGATCGCTACGAGCAGTACTTC. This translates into CASSLDRYEQYF.

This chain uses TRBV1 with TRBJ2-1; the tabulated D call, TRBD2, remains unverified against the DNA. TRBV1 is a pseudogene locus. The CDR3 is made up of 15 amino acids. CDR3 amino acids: CTSSQGGGGYNEQFF. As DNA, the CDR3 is TGCACCAGCAGCCAAGGGGGAGGGGGTTACAATGAGCAGTTCTTC.

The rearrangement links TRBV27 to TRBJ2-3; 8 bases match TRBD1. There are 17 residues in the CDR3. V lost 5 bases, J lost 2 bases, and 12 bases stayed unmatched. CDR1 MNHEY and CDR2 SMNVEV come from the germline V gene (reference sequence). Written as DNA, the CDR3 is TGTGCCAGCAGTCCCGATAGAGGGACAGGAACCACAGATACGCAGTATTTT. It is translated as CASSPDRGTGTTDTQYF.

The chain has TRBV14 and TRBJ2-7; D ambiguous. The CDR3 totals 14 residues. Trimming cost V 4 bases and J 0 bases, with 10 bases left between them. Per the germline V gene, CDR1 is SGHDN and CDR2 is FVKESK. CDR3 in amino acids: CASSRLSDSYEQYF. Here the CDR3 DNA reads TGTGCCAGCAGCCGACTCTCGGACTCCTACGAGCAGTACTTC.

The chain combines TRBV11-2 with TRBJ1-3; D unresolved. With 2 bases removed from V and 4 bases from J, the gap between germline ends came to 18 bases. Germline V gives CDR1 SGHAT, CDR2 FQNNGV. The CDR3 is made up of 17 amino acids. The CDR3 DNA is TGTGCCAGCAGCTTATCACGTCTAGTGGGGTCAGGAAACACCATATATTTT. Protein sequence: CASSLSRLVGSGNTIYF.

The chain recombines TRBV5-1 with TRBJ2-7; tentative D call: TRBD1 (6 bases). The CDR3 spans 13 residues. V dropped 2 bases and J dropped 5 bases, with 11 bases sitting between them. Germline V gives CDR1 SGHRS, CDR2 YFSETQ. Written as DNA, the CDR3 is TGCGCCAGCAGCTTAACAGGGACCGACGAGCAGTACTTC. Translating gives CASSLTGTDEQYF.

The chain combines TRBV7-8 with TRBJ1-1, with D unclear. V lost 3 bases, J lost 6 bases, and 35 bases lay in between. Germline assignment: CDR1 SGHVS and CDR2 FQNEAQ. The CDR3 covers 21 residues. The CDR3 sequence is CASSFFERPTLSIPETAEAFF. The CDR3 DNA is TGTGCCAGCAGCTTTTTTGAACGGCCAACACTGAGTATCCCTGAGACCGCTGAAGCTTTCTTT.

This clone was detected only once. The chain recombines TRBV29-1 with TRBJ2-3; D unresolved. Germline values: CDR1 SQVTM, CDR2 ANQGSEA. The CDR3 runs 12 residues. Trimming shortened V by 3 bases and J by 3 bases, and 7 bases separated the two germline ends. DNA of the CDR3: TGCAGCGTTGAGGATGGTACAGATACGCAGTATTTT. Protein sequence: CSVEDGTDTQYF.

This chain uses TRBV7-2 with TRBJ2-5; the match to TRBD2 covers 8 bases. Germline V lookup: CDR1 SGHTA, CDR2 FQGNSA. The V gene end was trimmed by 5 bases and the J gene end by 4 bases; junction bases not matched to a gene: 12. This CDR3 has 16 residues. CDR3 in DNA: TGTGCCAGCAGCGGCGAGACTAGCGCGACGGTAGAGACCCAGTACTTC. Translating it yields CASSGETSATVETQYF.

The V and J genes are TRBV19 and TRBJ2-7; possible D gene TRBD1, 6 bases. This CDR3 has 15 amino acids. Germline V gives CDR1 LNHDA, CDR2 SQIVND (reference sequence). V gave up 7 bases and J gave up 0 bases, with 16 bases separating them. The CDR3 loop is CASTRDTSLSYEQYF. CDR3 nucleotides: TGTGCCAGTACTAGGGACACTTCTCTCTCCTACGAGCAGTACTTC.

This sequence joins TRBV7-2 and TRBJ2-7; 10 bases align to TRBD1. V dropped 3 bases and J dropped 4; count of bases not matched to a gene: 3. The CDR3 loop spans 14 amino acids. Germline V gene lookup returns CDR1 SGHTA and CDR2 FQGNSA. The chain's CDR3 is CASSFGQGVYEQYF. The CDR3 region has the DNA TGTGCCAGCAGCTTTGGACAGGGGGTTTACGAGCAGTACTTC.

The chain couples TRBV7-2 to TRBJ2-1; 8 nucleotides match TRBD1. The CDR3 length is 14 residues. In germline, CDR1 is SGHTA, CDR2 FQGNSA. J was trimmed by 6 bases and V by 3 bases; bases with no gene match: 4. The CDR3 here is CASSFGQGINEQFF. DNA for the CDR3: TGTGCCAGCAGCTTCGGACAGGGAATCAATGAGCAGTTCTTC.

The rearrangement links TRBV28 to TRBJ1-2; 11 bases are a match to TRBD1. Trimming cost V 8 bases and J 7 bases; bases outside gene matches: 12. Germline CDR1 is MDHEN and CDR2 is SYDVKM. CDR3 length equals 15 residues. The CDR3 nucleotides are TGTGCCAGCCGGGACAGGGGGTCGGTCGCGTCTGGCTACACCTTC. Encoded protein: CASRDRGSVASGYTF.

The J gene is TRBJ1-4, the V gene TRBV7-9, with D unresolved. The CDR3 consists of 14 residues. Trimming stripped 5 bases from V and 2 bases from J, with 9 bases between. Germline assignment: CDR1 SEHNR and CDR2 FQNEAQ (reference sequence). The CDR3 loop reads CASSLGITNEKLFF. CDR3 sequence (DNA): TGTGCCAGCAGCCTAGGGATCACTAATGAAAAACTGTTTTTT.

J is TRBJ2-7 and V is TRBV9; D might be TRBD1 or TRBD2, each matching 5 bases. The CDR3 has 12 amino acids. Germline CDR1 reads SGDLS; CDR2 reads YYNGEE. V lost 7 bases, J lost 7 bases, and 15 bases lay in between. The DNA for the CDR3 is TGTGCCAGCGGGGGATTGGGCAGTGAGCAGTACTTC. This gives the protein CASGGLGSEQYF. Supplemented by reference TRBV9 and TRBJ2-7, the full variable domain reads DSGVTQTPKHLITATGQRVTLRCSPRSGDLSVYWYQQSLDQGLQFLIQYYNGEERAKGNILERFSAQQFPDLHSELNLSSLELGDSALYFCASGGLGSEQYFGPGTRLTVT.

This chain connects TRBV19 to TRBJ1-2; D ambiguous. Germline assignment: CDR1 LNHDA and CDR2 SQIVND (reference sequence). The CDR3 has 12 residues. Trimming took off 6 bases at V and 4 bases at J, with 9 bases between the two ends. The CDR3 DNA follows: TGTGCCAGTAGCTTTACCTCCTATGGCTACACCTTC. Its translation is CASSFTSYGYTF.

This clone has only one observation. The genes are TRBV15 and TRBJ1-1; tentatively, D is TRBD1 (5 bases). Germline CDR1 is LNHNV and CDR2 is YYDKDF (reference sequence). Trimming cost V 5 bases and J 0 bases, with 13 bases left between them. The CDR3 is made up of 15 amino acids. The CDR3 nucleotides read TGTGCCACCAGCTTAAGAGCGGACATGAACACTGAAGCTTTCTTT. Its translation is CATSLRADMNTEAFF.

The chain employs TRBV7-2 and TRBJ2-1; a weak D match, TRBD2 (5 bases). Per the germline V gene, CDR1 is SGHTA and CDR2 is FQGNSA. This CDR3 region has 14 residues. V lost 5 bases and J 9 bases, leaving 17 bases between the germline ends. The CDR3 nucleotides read TGTGCCAGCAGCCCAACCTCGGGGATATCTGAGCAGTTCTTC. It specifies CASSPTSGISEQFF.

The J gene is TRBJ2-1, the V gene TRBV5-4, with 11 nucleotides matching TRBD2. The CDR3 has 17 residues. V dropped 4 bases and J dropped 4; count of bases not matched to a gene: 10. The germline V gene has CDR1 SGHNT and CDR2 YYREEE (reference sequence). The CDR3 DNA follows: TGTGCCAGCAGCAGGGGGGGCGGGACTAGCGGTTACAATGAGCAGTTCTTC. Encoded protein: CASSRGGGTSGYNEQFF.

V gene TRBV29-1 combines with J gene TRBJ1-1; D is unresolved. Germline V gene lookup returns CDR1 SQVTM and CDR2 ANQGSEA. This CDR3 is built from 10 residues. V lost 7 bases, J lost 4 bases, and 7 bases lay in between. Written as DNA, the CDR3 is TGCAGCGCCGAGGGCACTGAAGCTTTCTTT. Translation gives CSAEGTEAFF.